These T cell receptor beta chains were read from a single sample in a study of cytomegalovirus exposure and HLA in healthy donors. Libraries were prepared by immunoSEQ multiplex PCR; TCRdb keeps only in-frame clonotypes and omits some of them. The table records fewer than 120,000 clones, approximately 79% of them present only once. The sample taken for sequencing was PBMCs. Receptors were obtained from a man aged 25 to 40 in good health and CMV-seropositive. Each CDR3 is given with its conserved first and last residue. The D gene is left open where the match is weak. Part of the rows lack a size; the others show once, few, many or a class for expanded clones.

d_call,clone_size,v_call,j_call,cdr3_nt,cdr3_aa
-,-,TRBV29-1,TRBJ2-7,TGCAGCGTTGAAGAGGCGTGGGCACGGGGTCGTAGCGAGCAGTACTTC,CSVEEAWARGRSEQYF
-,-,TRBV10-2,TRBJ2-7,TGCGCCAGCAATGGGCAGGAATCCTACGAGCAGTACTTC,CASNGQESYEQYF
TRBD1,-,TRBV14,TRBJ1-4,TGTGCCAGCAGCCACCGTACAGGGGGAGCTGAAAAACTGTTTTTT,CASSHRTGGAEKLFF
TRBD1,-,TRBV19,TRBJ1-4,TGTGCCAGTAGTGATACTGGGACAGGGGCCGAAAAACTGTTTTTT,CASSDTGTGAEKLFF
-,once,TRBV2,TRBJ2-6,TGTGCCAGCAGTGTGGACGGGAACTCTGGGGCCAACGTCCTGACTTTC,CASSVDGNSGANVLTF
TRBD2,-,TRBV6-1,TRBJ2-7,TGTGCCAGCAGTGGGACTAGCGGGGGCTACGAGCAGTACTTC,CASSGTSGGYEQYF
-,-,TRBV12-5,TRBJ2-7,TGTGCTAGTGGTTTTACGGCGGCCGTCGAGCAGTACTTC,CASGFTAAVEQYF
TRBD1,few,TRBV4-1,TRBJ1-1,TGCGCCAGCAGCCAACTCGACAGGGCGCATGGGGGCACTGAAGCTTTCTTT,CASSQLDRAHGGTEAFF
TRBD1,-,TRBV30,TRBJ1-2,TGTGCCTGGATTCCCGGGACAGGGGGCCCGATGGTCTATGGCTACACCTTC,CAWIPGTGGPMVYGYTF
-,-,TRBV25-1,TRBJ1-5,TGTGCCAGCAGTGAATCGGGGAATCAGCCCCAGCATTTT,CASSESGNQPQHF
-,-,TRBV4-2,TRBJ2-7,TGTGCCAGCAGCCTCCAGGGCCAAACATCCTACGAGCAGTACTTC,CASSLQGQTSYEQYF
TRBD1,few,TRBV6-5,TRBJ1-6,TGTGCCAGCGCGCCGGGACAGGGGTCGGGGTCACCCCTCCACTTT,CASAPGQGSGSPLHF
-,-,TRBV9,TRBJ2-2,TGTGCCAGCAGCGTAGGAGTAACCGGGGAGCTGTTTTTT,CASSVGVTGELFF
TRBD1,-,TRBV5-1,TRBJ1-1,TGCGCCAGCAGAGCCACAGGGGGCGCGTACCCTGAAGCTTTCTTT,CASRATGGAYPEAFF
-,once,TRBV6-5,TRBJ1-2,TGTGCCAGCAGTGTGGGACTGAGCTATGGCTACACCTTC,CASSVGLSYGYTF
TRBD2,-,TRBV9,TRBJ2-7,TGTGCCAGCAGCGCACTCGGGACTAGCGGGGGGGCGAGCGAGCAGTACTTC,CASSALGTSGGASEQYF
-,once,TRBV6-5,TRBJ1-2,TGTGCCATCGGGGAGGCAGGGACCTATGGCTACACCTTC,CAIGEAGTYGYTF
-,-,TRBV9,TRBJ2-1,TGTGCCAGCAGCCCTAGACCCTACCGGGAGCAGTTCTTC,CASSPRPYREQFF
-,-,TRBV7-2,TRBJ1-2,TGTGCCAGCAGCTTAACTCACGAGGGAGGTGGCTACACCTTC,CASSLTHEGGGYTF
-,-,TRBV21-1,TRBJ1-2,TGTGCCAGCAGCAAAGCACCGGGACAGGGGACCTATGGCTACACCTTC,CASSKAPGQGTYGYTF
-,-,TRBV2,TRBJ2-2,TGTGCCAGCAGTGTTTCAGGGCTTGACACCGGGGAGCTGTTTTTT,CASSVSGLDTGELFF
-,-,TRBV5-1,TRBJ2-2,TGCGCCAGCAGCTTGCTACAGGGGAACACCGGGGAGCTGTTTTTT,CASSLLQGNTGELFF
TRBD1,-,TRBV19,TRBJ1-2,TGTGCCAGTAGTCCAGGGACAGTATATGGCTACACCTTC,CASSPGTVYGYTF
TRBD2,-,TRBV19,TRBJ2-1,TGTGCCAGTAGTATGGGGCTAGCGGGGGGGTATGAGCAGTTCTTC,CASSMGLAGGYEQFF
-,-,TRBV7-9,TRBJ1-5,TGTGCCAGCAGCGGGGGGGCTAGGCAGCCCCAGCATTTT,CASSGGARQPQHF
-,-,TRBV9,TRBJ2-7,TGTGCCAGCAGCGTAGGGGACAACTACGAGCAGTACTTC,CASSVGDNYEQYF
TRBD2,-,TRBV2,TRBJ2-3,TGTGCCAGCAGTGGCGGGGGGGCCGGCCTTCACAGATACGCGCAGTATTTT,CASSGGGAGLHRYAQYF
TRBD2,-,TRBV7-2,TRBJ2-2,TGTGCCAGCAGGGTTAGCGGGGGGGCTGCCGGGGAGCTGTTTTTT,CASRVSGGAAGELFF
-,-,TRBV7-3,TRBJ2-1,TGTGCCAGCAGCCCCAGGATGGATTTGGTATACGCGGAGCAGTTCTTC,CASSPRMDLVYAEQFF
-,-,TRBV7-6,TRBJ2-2,TGTGCCAGCAGCTTAGTATTAGCGACCAACACCGGGGAGCTGTTTTTT,CASSLVLATNTGELFF
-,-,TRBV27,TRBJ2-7,TGTGCCAGCAGTTTATTGGGGTCAGGGGCGTACGAGCAGTACTTC,CASSLLGSGAYEQYF
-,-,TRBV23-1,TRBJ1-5,TGCGCCAGCAGTCAATGGGGAGAGGGCTTGCGCAATCAGCCCCAGCATTTT,CASSQWGEGLRNQPQHF
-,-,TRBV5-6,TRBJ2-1,TGTGCCAGCCAATGGGTGGGCACGAACCATGAGCAGTTCTTC,CASQWVGTNHEQFF
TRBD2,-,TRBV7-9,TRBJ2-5,TGTGCCAGCAGGGGGACTAGCTCAGAGACCCAGTACTTC,CASRGTSSETQYF
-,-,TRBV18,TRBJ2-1,TGTGCCAGCTCACCACTGGGGGCCTCGGAGAGCAATGAGCAGTTCTTC,CASSPLGASESNEQFF
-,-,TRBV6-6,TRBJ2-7,TGTGCCAGCATGGAAGACAATTACTCCTACGAGCAGTACTTC,CASMEDNYSYEQYF
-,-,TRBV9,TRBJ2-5,TGTGCCAGCAGCGTAGCGGGTGGAGAGACCCAGTACTTC,CASSVAGGETQYF
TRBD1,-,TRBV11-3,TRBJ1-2,TGTGCCAGCAACTCACCAGAGGGACAGGGGGCACGATATGGCTACACCTTC,CASNSPEGQGARYGYTF
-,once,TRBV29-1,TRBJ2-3,TGCAGCGTGCTCGACTACACAGATACGCAGTATTTT,CSVLDYTDTQYF
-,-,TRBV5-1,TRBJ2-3,TGCGCCAGCAGCCCGGAAGGTCGGGGGTCTCCCCTCTCAGATACGCAGTATTTT,CASSPEGRGSPLSDTQYF